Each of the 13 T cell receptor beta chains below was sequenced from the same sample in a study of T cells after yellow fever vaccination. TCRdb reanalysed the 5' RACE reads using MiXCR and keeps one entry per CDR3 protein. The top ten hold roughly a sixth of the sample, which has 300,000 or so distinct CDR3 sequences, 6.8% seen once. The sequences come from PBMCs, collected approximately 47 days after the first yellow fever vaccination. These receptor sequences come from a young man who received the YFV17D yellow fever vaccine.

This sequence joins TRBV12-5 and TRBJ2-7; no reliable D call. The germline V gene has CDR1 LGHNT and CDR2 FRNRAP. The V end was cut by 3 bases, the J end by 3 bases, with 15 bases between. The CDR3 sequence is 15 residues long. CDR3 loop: CASGFLLGVIYEQYV. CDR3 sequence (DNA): TGTGCTAGTGGTTTTCTCCTAGGCGTCATCTACGAGCAGTACGTC.

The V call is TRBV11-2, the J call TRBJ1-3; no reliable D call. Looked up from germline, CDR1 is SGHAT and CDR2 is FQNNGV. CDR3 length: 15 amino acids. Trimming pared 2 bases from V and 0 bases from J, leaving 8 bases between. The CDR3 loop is CASSLHVNSGNTIYF. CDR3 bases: TGTGCCAGCAGCTTACACGTAAACTCTGGAAACACCATATATTTT. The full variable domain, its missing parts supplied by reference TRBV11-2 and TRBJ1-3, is EAGVAQSPRYKIIEKRQSVAFWCNPISGHATLYWYQQILGQGPKLLIQFQNNGVVDDSQLPKDRFSAERLKGVDSTLKIQPAKLEDSAVYLCASSLHVNSGNTIYFGEGSWLTVV.

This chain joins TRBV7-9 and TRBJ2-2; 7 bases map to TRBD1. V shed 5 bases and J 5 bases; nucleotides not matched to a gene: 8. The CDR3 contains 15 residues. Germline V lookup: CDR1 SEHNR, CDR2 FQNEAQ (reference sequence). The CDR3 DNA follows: TGTGCCAGCAGCCCCAGGGGGACAGAAACCGGGGAGCTGTTTTTT. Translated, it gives CASSPRGTETGELFF.

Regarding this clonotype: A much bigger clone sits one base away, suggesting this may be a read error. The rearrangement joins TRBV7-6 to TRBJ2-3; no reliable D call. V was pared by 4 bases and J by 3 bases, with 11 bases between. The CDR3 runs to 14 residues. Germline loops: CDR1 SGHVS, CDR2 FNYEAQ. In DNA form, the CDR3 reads TGTGCCAGCAGCTGGGCAGCAAGGACAGATACGCAGTATTTT. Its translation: CASSWAARTDTQYF.

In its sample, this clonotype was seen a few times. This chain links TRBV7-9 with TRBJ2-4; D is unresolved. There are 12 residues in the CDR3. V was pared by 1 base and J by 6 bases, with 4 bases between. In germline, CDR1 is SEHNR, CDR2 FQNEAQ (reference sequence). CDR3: CASSLGTNIQYF. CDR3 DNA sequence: TGTGCCAGCAGCTTAGGTACAAACATTCAGTACTTC.

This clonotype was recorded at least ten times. In nucleotides, the CDR3 is TGCGCCAGCAGCTTTACAGCCGCTGATTTCGGGGAGCTGTTTTTT. Translated: CASSFTAADFGELFF. The gene calls are TRBV5-1 and TRBJ2-2; D remains ambiguous. CDR1 and CDR2 from the germline V gene are SGHRS and YFSETQ. The CDR3 contains 15 residues. V was pared by 2 bases and J by 7 bases, with 15 bases between. Complete variable domain (other parts from reference TRBV5-1 and TRBJ2-2): KAGVTQTPRYLIKTRGQQVTLSCSPISGHRSVSWYQQTPGQGLQFLFEYFSETQRNKGNFPGRFSGRQFSNSRSEMNVSTLELGDSALYLCASSFTAADFGELFFGEGSRLTVL.

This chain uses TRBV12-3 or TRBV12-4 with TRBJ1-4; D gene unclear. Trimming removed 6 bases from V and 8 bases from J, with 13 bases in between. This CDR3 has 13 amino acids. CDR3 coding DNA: TGTGCCAGCAGAGATCCCAATCGGGAAAAACTGTTTTTT. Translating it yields CASRDPNREKLFF.

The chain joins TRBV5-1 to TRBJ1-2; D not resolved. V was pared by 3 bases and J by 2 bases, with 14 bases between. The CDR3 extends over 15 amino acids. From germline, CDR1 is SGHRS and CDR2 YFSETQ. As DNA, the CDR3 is TGCGCCAGCAGCTCGGACCCCGGAGGGAACTATGGCTACACCTTC. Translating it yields CASSSDPGGNYGYTF.

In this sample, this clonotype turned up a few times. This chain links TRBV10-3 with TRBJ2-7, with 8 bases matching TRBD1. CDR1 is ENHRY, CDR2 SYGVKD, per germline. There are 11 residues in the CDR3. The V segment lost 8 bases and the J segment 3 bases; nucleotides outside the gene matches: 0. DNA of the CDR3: TGTGCCATCGGGACAGGCTACGAGCAGTACGTC. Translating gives CAIGTGYEQYV.

The CDR3 nucleotides read TGTGCCAGCAGTTACAATTTGAGGGGTGTAGAGACCCAGTACTTC. Translating gives CASSYNLRGVETQYF. The V and J genes are TRBV12-3 or TRBV12-4 and TRBJ2-5; D assignment may be TRBD1 or TRBD2 (5 bases each). V was shortened by 4 bases and J by 4 bases, with 16 bases between the two germline ends. There are 15 residues in the CDR3.

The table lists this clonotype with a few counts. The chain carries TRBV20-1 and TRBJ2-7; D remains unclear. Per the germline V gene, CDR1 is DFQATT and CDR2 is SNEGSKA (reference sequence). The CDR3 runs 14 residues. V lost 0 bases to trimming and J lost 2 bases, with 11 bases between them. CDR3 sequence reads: CSARDSVRPYEQYF. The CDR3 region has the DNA TGCAGTGCTAGAGATTCAGTAAGGCCCTACGAGCAGTACTTC.

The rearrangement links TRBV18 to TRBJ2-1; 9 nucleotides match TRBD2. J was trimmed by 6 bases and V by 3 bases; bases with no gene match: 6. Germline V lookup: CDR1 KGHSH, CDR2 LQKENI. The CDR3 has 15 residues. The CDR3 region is CASSPPGAGGNEQFF. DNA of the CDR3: TGTGCCAGCTCACCTCCTGGAGCGGGGGGCAATGAGCAGTTCTTC.

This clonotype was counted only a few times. CDR3 bases: TGTGCCAGCAGCTCTCGACCTAGCGAAGATACGCAGTATTTT. Residues: CASSSRPSEDTQYF. This chain links TRBV7-9 with TRBJ2-3, with a possible D match to TRBD2 (6 bases). The germline V and J ends were trimmed by 4 bases and 5 bases, with 13 bases remaining between them. The germline gives CDR1 SEHNR, CDR2 FQNEAQ (reference sequence). This CDR3 has 14 residues. Full variable domain (remainder filled in from reference TRBV7-9 and TRBJ2-3): DTGVSQNPRHKITKRGQNVTFRCDPISEHNRLYWYRQTLGQGPEFLTYFQNEAQLEKSRLLSDRFSAERPKGSFSTLEIQRTEQGDSAMYLCASSSRPSEDTQYFGPGTRLTVL.